The present entry profiles one TCR beta chain with its context. Trimming left V 1 base short and J 3 bases short, with 9 bases between. CDR1 is GTSNPN and CDR2 is SVGIG in the germline V gene (reference sequence). The CDR3 has 13 amino acids. Clones were sequenced by immunoSEQ multiplex PCR, and TCRdb holds only the in-frame ones, with some missing. This sample yields about 120,000 clones, of which over 75% are seen a single time; about 6% belongs to the top ten. The entry originates in a study of cytomegalovirus exposure and HLA in healthy donors. The clonotype comes from a woman aged 18 to 35 in good health and CMV-seropositive. The chain employs TRBV30 and TRBJ1-2; D perhaps matches TRBD1 (6 bases). The sequencing sample was made of PBMCs. The CDR3 DNA reads TGTGCCTGGAGTGCGACAGGAGACTATGGCTACACCTTC. Amino acids: CAWSATGDYGYTF.